A selection of T cell receptor beta chains follows, all from one sample in a study of glioma-infiltrating T cells after dendritic cell vaccination. Data came from immunoSEQ multiplex PCR; TCRdb stores just in-frame clones and leaves some out. In the table there are 70,000 to 95,000 clones, 80% to 90% of which are singletons. The source material was blood, sampled after dendritic cell vaccination. Receptor source: a human donor with glioblastoma. The CDR3 runs from the conserved cysteine through the conserved F or W. A D gene is named only where the DNA matches it firmly.

V	J	D	DNA	CDR3
TRBV7-2	TRBJ2-3	TRBD2	TGTGCCAGCAGCCCCCAGCGGGGCCAACGCACAGATACGCAGTATTTT	CASSPQRGQRTDTQYF
TRBV7-4	TRBJ1-5	-	TGTGCCAGCAGCTTAGGGGCAGTGAATCAGCCCCAGCATTTT	CASSLGAVNQPQHF
TRBV11-2	TRBJ2-7	TRBD1	TGTGCCAGCAGACACCCCGGGACAGGGACCTACGAGCAGTACTTC	CASRHPGTGTYEQYF
TRBV19	TRBJ2-7	-	TGTGCCAGTAAACGAGGAGGGTGGTCCGGCGAGCAGTACTTC	CASKRGGWSGEQYF
TRBV5-1	TRBJ2-2	-	TGCGCCAGCAGCCGACAGGAAGGCACCGGGGAGCTGTTTTTT	CASSRQEGTGELFF
TRBV14	TRBJ1-1	-	TGTGCCAGCAGCCAAGACAGGGGTATTATGAACACTGAAGCTTTCTTT	CASSQDRGIMNTEAFF
TRBV29-1	TRBJ2-2	-	TGCAGCGTAGAACGGACAGCTTTCACCGGGGAGCTGTTTTTT	CSVERTAFTGELFF
TRBV9	TRBJ2-5	TRBD1	TGTGCCAGCAGCGTAGAAGGGACAGGGGGCTGGGAGACCCAGTACTTC	CASSVEGTGGWETQYF
TRBV11-2	TRBJ2-4	-	TGTGCCAGCAGCTTAGAGGAGGTCCCGGACATTCAGTACTTC	CASSLEEVPDIQYF
TRBV15	TRBJ2-3	-	TGTGCCACGAGGGACTCCAGCACAGATACGCAGTATTTT	CATRDSSTDTQYF
TRBV2	TRBJ2-7	TRBD1	TGTGCCAGCAGAGAGGGACAGGCGGGCCACGGCGAGCAGTACTTC	CASREGQAGHGEQYF
TRBV4-1	TRBJ2-1	-	TGCGCCAGCAGCGGGTCAGCGGTAAGCTCCTACAATGAGCAGTTCTTC	CASSGSAVSSYNEQFF
TRBV10-1	TRBJ2-3	-	TGCGCCAGCAGTTCTGGGCCTAGCACAGATACGCAGTATTTT	CASSSGPSTDTQYF
TRBV2	TRBJ1-1	-	TGTGCCAGCAGACTGATACTGAACACTGAAGCTTTCTTT	CASRLILNTEAFF
TRBV10-3	TRBJ2-7	TRBD1	TGTGCCATCAGACGGGACAGGCCCGGATTCTACGAGCAGTACTTC	CAIRRDRPGFYEQYF
TRBV11-2	TRBJ2-1	TRBD1	TGTGCCAGCAGCCAGGGACAGGGAAGAGGCAATGAGCAGTTCTTC	CASSQGQGRGNEQFF
TRBV7-9	TRBJ2-2	TRBD2	TGTGCCAGCAGCTTGCCCCTAGCGGGACCCGGGGAGCTGTTTTTT	CASSLPLAGPGELFF
TRBV4-1	TRBJ1-3	-	TGCGCCAGCAGCCAAGCCCCCGGGTACGCCTCTGGAAACACCATATATTTT	CASSQAPGYASGNTIYF
TRBV19	TRBJ1-4	-	TGTGCCAGTAGTCCCACCGGCAGCCTGACCGGACAATATAATGAAAAACTGTTTTTT	CASSPTGSLTGQYNEKLFF
TRBV29-1	TRBJ2-3	-	TGCAGCGTGCACAGGGATAAGTCAGATACGCAGTATTTT	CSVHRDKSDTQYF
TRBV7-8	TRBJ1-5	-	TGTGCCAGCAGCACATCCGGGGGGCCCCAGCATTTT	CASSTSGGPQHF
TRBV6-1	TRBJ1-1	TRBD1	TGTGCCAGCAGTGAAGCGGGACAGATTGAAGCTTTCTTT	CASSEAGQIEAFF
TRBV5-1	TRBJ2-1	TRBD2	TGCGCCAGCAGCGAGAAGTTAGCGGGAGCCCCGATGTCGGAGTTCTTC	CASSEKLAGAPMSEFF
TRBV7-2	TRBJ1-1	TRBD1	TGTGCCAGCAGCTTAGAATCAGGGGGTATCACTGAAGCTTTCTTT	CASSLESGGITEAFF